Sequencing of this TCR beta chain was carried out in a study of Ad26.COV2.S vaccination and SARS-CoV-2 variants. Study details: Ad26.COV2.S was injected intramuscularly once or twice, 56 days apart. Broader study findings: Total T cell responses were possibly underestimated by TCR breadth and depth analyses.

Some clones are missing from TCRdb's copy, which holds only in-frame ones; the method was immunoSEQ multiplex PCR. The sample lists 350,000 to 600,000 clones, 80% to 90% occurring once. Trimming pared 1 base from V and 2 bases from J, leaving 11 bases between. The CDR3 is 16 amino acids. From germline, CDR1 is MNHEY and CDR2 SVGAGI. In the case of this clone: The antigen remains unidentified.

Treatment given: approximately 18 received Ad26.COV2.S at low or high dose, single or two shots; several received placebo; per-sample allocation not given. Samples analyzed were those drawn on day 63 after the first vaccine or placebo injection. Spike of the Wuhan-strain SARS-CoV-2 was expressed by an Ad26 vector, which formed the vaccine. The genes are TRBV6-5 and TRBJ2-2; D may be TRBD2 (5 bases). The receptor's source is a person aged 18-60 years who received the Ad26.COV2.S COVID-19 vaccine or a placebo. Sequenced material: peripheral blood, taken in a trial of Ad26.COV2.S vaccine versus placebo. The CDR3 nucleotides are TGTGCCAGCAGTTACTTCGGGAACAGTAACACCGGGGAGCTGTTTTTT. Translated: CASSYFGNSNTGELFF.